The 28 T cell receptor beta chains presented below share a single source sample, sequenced in a study of cytomegalovirus exposure and HLA in healthy donors. Use of 60 Vbeta and 13 Jbeta primers characterized the PCR. The data were produced by immunoSEQ multiplex PCR, yet TCRdb's version contains in-frame clones alone and is incomplete. Found here are about 130,000 clones, roughly 80% of them singletons; the top ten hold roughly 1.2%. Specimen: PBMCs. The receptors derive from a boy aged 5-17 years in good health and CMV-seronegative.

The chain links TRBV5-6 to TRBJ2-1; D is ambiguous. With 4 bases removed from V and 0 bases from J, the gap between germline ends came to 11 bases. Germline-derived CDR1 and CDR2 are SGHDT and YYEEEE. The CDR3 totals 15 residues. For the CDR3, the DNA is TGTGCCAGCAGCCCTAGAGAGAGCTCCTACAATGAGCAGTTCTTC. It codes for CASSPRESSYNEQFF. The variable domain in full, with the rest retrieved from reference TRBV5-6 and TRBJ2-1, is DAGVTQSPTHLIKTRGQQVTLRCSPKSGHDTVSWYQQALGQGPQFIFQYYEEEERQRGNFPDRFSGHQFPNYSSELNVNALLLGDSALYLCASSPRESSYNEQFFGPGTRLTVL.

The chain's CDR3 is CASSGTVYQPQHF. CDR3 DNA: TGTGCCAGCAGCGGGACAGTTTACCAGCCCCAGCATTTT. J is TRBJ1-5 and V is TRBV5-5; 7 bases match TRBD1. The germline V gene has CDR1 SGHKS and CDR2 YYEKEE (reference sequence). This CDR3 has 13 amino acids. J gave up 7 bases and V 4 bases, and 5 bases lay outside the gene matches. Together with reference TRBV5-5 and TRBJ1-5, the CDR3 gives the full variable domain: DAGVTQSPTHLIKTRGQQVTLRCSPISGHKSVSWYQQVLGQGPQFIFQYYEKEERGRGNFPDRFSARQFPNYSSELNVNALLLGDSALYLCASSGTVYQPQHFGDGTRLSIL.

This chain links TRBV4-1 with TRBJ2-4; no reliable D call. Germline values: CDR1 MGHRA, CDR2 YSYEKL. This CDR3 is 15 amino acids long. V shed 3 bases and J shed 1 base, with 10 bases lying between them. Written as DNA, the CDR3 is TGCGCCAGCAGCCAGGCAGGCGACGCCAAAAACATTCAGTACTTC. It translates to CASSQAGDAKNIQYF.

The chain is built from TRBV6-5 and TRBJ2-1; TRBD2 agrees at 9 bases. The CDR3 contains 15 residues. The germline V gene encodes CDR1 MNHEY and CDR2 SVGAGI. V lost 6 bases, J lost 3 bases, and 6 bases stayed unmatched. The CDR3 reads CASSDASGNYNEQFF. The CDR3 DNA reads TGTGCCAGCAGCGATGCTAGCGGGAACTACAATGAGCAGTTCTTC.

J is TRBJ2-3 and V is TRBV10-3; perhaps TRBD2 as D (5 bases). From germline, CDR1 is ENHRY and CDR2 SYGVKD. Trimming pared 4 bases from V and 6 bases from J, leaving 14 bases between. CDR3 length: 14 residues. The CDR3 here is CAISGGLFLDTQYF. CDR3 coding DNA: TGTGCCATCAGTGGCGGACTGTTTTTGGATACGCAGTATTTT.

J is TRBJ2-1 and V is TRBV4-2; TRBD2 aligns across 13 bases. Germline values: CDR1 LGHNA, CDR2 YNFKEQ. Germline trimming cut 1 base from V and 7 bases from J; bases unmatched to any gene: 16. This CDR3 spans 20 amino acids. Here the CDR3 reads CASSQVSPGLAGEIGNEQFF. The CDR3 nucleotides read TGTGCCAGCAGCCAAGTTTCCCCCGGACTAGCGGGAGAGATCGGTAATGAGCAGTTCTTC.

The V call is TRBV2, the J call TRBJ2-7; 7 bases align to TRBD1. Germline V gene data show CDR1 as SNHLY and CDR2 as FYNNEI. J lost 0 bases, V lost 0 bases, and 11 bases had no gene match. The CDR3 is 18 residues long. The CDR3 DNA reads as TGTGCCAGCAGTGAAGCTATACCCGGACAGGCGAGCTCCTACGAGCAGTACTTC. It specifies CASSEAIPGQASSYEQYF.

This clone came up a few times. The chain combines TRBV4-1 with TRBJ1-1; D is ambiguous. V lost 8 bases and J lost 2, with 6 bases in between. Germline V gives CDR1 MGHRA, CDR2 YSYEKL. CDR3 size: 11 residues. Here the CDR3 reads CASRLNTEAFF. For the CDR3, the DNA is TGCGCCAGCCGACTAAACACTGAAGCTTTCTTT.

CDR3 in amino acids: CASSFGGSTDTQYF. The CDR3 bases are TGTGCCAGCAGTTTCGGCGGTAGCACAGATACGCAGTATTTT. The V and J genes are TRBV6-5 and TRBJ2-3, with D hard to call. The germline V gene has CDR1 MNHEY and CDR2 SVGAGI. The CDR3 spans 14 residues. V was clipped by 4 bases and J by 0 bases, with 8 bases between them.

The chain has TRBV4-1 and TRBJ2-5; TRBD2 matches at 8 bases. The V gene end was trimmed by 3 bases and the J gene end by 5 bases; junction bases not matched to a gene: 11. Per the germline V gene, CDR1 is MGHRA and CDR2 is YSYEKL. The CDR3 sequence is 16 residues long. CDR3 sequence: CASSHPGAGAGETQYF. The CDR3 region has the DNA TGCGCCAGCAGCCATCCCGGAGCGGGGGCCGGGGAGACCCAGTACTTC.

The chain uses TRBV11-3 and TRBJ2-5, with 9 bases identical to TRBD2. Unmatched junction bases numbered 15, after V lost 5 bases and J lost 2 bases. Germline V lookup: CDR1 SGHNT, CDR2 YENEEA. CDR3 length: 18 residues. CDR3 residues: CASSDAIAGEARQETQYF. The DNA for the CDR3 is TGTGCCAGCAGCGATGCGATAGCGGGAGAAGCGAGGCAAGAGACCCAGTACTTC.

The rearrangement uses TRBV6-1 and TRBJ2-2, with 11 bases lining up with TRBD2. Germline loops: CDR1 MNHNS, CDR2 SASEGT. The ends lost 7 bases at V and 2 bases at J; junction bases unmatched: 3. The CDR3 spans 15 residues. The CDR3 DNA follows: TGTGCCAGCAAGACTAGCGGGATTAACACCGGGGAGCTGTTTTTT. Translation gives CASKTSGINTGELFF.

This rearrangement joins TRBV9 to TRBJ2-1; perhaps TRBD2 as D (6 bases). V lost 0 bases, J lost 8 bases, and 15 bases lay in between. This CDR3 spans 15 amino acids. Germline-derived CDR1 and CDR2 are SGDLS and YYNGEE. CDR3 amino acids: CASSVGGSGMYEQFF. CDR3 coding DNA: TGTGCCAGCAGCGTAGGGGGTAGCGGAATGTATGAGCAGTTCTTC.

The chain joins TRBV5-1 to TRBJ2-7; 10 bases map to TRBD2. The CDR3 runs to 15 residues. With 1 base clipped from V and 6 bases from J, the junction kept 7 bases outside the gene matches. The germline V gene has CDR1 SGHRS and CDR2 YFSETQ. This CDR3 reads CASSLSTSGTIEQYF. The CDR3 coding sequence is TGCGCCAGCAGCTTGTCAACTAGCGGGACGATCGAGCAGTACTTC.

The V gene is TRBV5-1, the J gene TRBJ1-1; D is possibly TRBD1 (5 bases). Looked up from germline, CDR1 is SGHRS and CDR2 is YFSETQ. Trimming stripped 4 bases from V and 1 base from J, with 14 bases between. The CDR3 is made up of 15 amino acids. As DNA, the CDR3 is TGCGCCAGCAGCCCGGAAGGGCAGGGGAACACTGAAGCTTTCTTT. Its translation is CASSPEGQGNTEAFF.

This chain links TRBV11-2 with TRBJ2-7; TRBD1 matches at 7 bases. Trimming took 6 bases from V and 2 from J; bases not matched to a gene: 10. The CDR3 spans 15 residues. Germline lookup yields CDR1 SGHAT and CDR2 FQNNGV. CDR3 DNA: TGTGCCAGCAGACAGCCGGGACAGAAGACCTACGAGCAGTACTTC. It translates to CASRQPGQKTYEQYF.

This clone was seen a few times. The chain couples TRBV2 to TRBJ1-3, with a tentative D call TRBD1 (5 bases). CDR3 length: 14 residues. V was pared by 4 bases and J by 6 bases, with 13 bases between. The germline V gene has CDR1 SNHLY and CDR2 FYNNEI. The CDR3: CASSAIPGKNTIYF. In DNA, the CDR3 is TGTGCCAGCAGTGCCATCCCAGGGAAAAACACCATATATTTT.

V usage is TRBV4-1 and J usage is TRBJ1-5; tentative D call: TRBD1 (5 bases). Trimming pared 5 bases from V and 3 bases from J, leaving 17 bases between. Germline values: CDR1 MGHRA, CDR2 YSYEKL. This CDR3 contains 16 residues. CDR3 nucleotides: TGCGCCAGCAGCTACGTTTCGGGGGGGTTCAATCAGCCCCAGCATTTT. Its protein product is CASSYVSGGFNQPQHF.

This rearrangement joins TRBV6-1 to TRBJ2-5, with TRBD2 identical over 10 bases. The CDR3 runs 17 residues. Germline V gives CDR1 MNHNS, CDR2 SASEGT. V was clipped by 3 bases and J by 4 bases; unmatched bases: 11. The CDR3 nucleotides read TGTGCCAGCAGTGAGTCGCGGCTAGCGGGAGCTGGAGAGACCCAGTACTTC. Protein sequence: CASSESRLAGAGETQYF.

The rearrangement links TRBV9 to TRBJ2-5; perhaps TRBD1 as D (5 bases). CDR3 size: 13 residues. Germline CDR1 is SGDLS and CDR2 is YYNGEE. V dropped 4 bases and J dropped 7 bases, with 14 bases sitting between them. CDR3 DNA: TGTGCCAGCAGCCCTCTAGTGCAGGGGACCCAGTACTTC. This encodes CASSPLVQGTQYF. Complete variable domain (other parts from reference TRBV9 and TRBJ2-5): DSGVTQTPKHLITATGQRVTLRCSPRSGDLSVYWYQQSLDQGLQFLIQYYNGEERAKGNILERFSAQQFPDLHSELNLSSLELGDSALYFCASSPLVQGTQYFGPGTRLLVL.

V usage is TRBV5-6 and J usage is TRBJ2-5, with 7 bases that match TRBD2. With 4 bases clipped from V and 5 bases from J, the junction kept 8 bases outside the gene matches. The CDR3 is 14 residues long. Germline V gene data show CDR1 as SGHDT and CDR2 as YYEEEE. Here the CDR3 DNA reads TGTGCCAGCAGCCCGGGGGGACCTCGGGAGACCCAGTACTTC. This gives the protein CASSPGGPRETQYF.

CDR3 residues: CASSETGTGHEQYF. The CDR3 DNA is TGTGCCAGCAGTGAGACCGGGACAGGGCACGAGCAGTACTTC. The chain joins TRBV6-1 to TRBJ2-7, with TRBD1 matching over 9 bases. The V gene's germline CDR1 is MNHNS and CDR2 SASEGT. The CDR3 is 14 amino acids. V shed 3 bases, J shed 5 bases, and the junction held 5 bases outside the gene matches.

The chain couples TRBV10-3 to TRBJ2-2, with TRBD2 matching over 14 bases. Trimming cost V 4 bases and J 4 bases; bases outside gene matches: 14. Per germline, CDR1 ENHRY and CDR2 SYGVKD. The CDR3 consists of 20 residues. In DNA form, the CDR3 reads TGTGCCATCAGTGCAGTGACTAGCGGGAGGGCCGTAGAGGGCACCGGGGAGCTGTTTTTT. Translating it yields CAISAVTSGRAVEGTGELFF.

This clone was seen only once. J is TRBJ2-7 and V is TRBV18; TRBD1 agrees at 10 bases. Germline trimming cut 3 bases from V and 5 bases from J; bases unmatched to any gene: 10. Germline V gives CDR1 KGHSH, CDR2 LQKENI. The CDR3 has 16 residues. The CDR3 protein is CASSPSTGQGRDEQYF. CDR3 DNA sequence: TGTGCCAGCTCACCCTCTACGGGACAGGGGCGCGACGAGCAGTACTTC.

The rearrangement joins TRBV6-5 to TRBJ2-1; the D gene is possibly TRBD2 (6 bases). Per the germline V gene, CDR1 is MNHEY and CDR2 is SVGAGI. This CDR3 contains 14 residues. Trimming took 5 bases from V and 9 from J, leaving 17 bases between them. The CDR3 nucleotides read TGTGCCAGCAGTGACGGGACTGGGAGTGGTGAGCAGTTCTTC. It codes for CASSDGTGSGEQFF.

Points on this clone: One junction end does not reproduce the germline sequence, and a read error may be involved. The chain is built from TRBV20-1 and TRBJ2-7, with no clear D. The CDR3 sequence is 8 residues long. The germline V gene has CDR1 DFQATT and CDR2 SNEGSKA (reference sequence). DNA of the CDR3: TGTCAAGCATACGAGCAGTACTTC. Translating it yields CQAYEQYF.

The chain uses TRBV13 and TRBJ2-7, with 11 positions matching TRBD2. CDR3 length: 16 amino acids. Losses at the gene ends were 2 bases for V and 1 base for J; bases not matched to a gene: 4. Germline V gene lookup returns CDR1 PRHDT and CDR2 FYEKMQ (reference sequence). The CDR3 region is CASSLSSGRWSYEQYF. For the CDR3, the DNA is TGTGCCAGCAGCTTATCTAGCGGGAGGTGGTCCTACGAGCAGTACTTC.

Only one count was recorded for this clone. CDR3 amino acids: CASSLGGSGNTIYF. The CDR3 DNA reads TGTGCCAGCAGCTTGGGGGGCTCTGGAAACACCATATATTTT. The chain links TRBV7-9 to TRBJ1-3; D might be TRBD1 (5 bases). CDR1 and CDR2 from the germline V gene are SEHNR and FQNEAQ (reference sequence). Trimming removed 3 bases at V and 0 bases at J, with 6 bases between. CDR3 size: 14 residues. Variable domain in full (rest from reference TRBV7-9 and TRBJ1-3): DTGVSQNPRHKITKRGQNVTFRCDPISEHNRLYWYRQTLGQGPEFLTYFQNEAQLEKSRLLSDRFSAERPKGSFSTLEIQRTEQGDSAMYLCASSLGGSGNTIYFGEGSWLTVV.